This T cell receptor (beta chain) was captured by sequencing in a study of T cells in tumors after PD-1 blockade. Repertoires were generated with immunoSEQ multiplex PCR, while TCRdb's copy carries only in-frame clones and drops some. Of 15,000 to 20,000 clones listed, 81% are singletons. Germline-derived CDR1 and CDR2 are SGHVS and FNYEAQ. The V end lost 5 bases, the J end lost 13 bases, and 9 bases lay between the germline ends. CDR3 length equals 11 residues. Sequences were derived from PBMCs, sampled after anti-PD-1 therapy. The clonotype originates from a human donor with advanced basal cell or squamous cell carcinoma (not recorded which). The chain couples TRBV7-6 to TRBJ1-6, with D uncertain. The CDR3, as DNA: TGTGCCAGCAGCCACTCGGGGCCCCTCCACTTT. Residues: CASSHSGPLHF.